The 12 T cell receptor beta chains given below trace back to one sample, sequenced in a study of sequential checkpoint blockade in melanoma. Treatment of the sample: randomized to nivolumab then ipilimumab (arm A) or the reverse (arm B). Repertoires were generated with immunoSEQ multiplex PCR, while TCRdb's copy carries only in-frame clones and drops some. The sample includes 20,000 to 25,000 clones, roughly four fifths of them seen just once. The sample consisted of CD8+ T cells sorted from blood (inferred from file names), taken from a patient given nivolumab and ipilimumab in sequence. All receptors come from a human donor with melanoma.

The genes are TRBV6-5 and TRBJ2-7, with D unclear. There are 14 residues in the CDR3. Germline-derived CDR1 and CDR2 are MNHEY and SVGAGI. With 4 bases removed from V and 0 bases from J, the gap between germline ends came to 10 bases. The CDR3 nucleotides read TGTGCCAGCAGTTCACCACTAATCTCCTACGAGCAGTACTTC. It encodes CASSSPLISYEQYF.

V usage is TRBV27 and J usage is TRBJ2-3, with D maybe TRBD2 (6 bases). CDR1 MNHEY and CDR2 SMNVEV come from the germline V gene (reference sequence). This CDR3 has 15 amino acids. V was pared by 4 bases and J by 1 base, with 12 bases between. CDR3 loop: CASSWMWGGTDTQYF. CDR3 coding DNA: TGTGCCAGCAGTTGGATGTGGGGGGGCACAGATACGCAGTATTTT.

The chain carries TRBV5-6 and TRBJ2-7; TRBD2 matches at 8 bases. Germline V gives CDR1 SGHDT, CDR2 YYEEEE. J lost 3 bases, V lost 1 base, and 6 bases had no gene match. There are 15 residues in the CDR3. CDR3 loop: CASSLSGGRRYEQYF. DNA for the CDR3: TGTGCCAGCAGCTTGTCGGGGGGGCGTCGCTACGAGCAGTACTTC.

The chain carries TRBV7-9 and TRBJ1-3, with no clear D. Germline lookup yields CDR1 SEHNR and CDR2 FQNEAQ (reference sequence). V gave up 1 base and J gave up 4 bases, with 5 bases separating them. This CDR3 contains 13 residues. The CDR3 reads CASSLVAGNTIYF. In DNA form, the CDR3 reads TGTGCCAGCAGCTTAGTAGCCGGAAACACCATATATTTT.

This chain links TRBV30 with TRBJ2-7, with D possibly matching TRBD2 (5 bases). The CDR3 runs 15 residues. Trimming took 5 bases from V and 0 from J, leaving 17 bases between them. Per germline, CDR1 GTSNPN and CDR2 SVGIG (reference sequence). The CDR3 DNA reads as TGTGCCTGGGCGAAAGAGCGGCACCTCTCCTACGAGCAGTACTTC. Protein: CAWAKERHLSYEQYF.

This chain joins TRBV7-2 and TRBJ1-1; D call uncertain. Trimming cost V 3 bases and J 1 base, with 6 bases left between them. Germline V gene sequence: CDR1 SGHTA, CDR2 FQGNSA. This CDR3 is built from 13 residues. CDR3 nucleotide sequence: TGTGCCAGCAGCTTTCAACAGAACACTGAAGCTTTCTTT. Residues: CASSFQQNTEAFF.

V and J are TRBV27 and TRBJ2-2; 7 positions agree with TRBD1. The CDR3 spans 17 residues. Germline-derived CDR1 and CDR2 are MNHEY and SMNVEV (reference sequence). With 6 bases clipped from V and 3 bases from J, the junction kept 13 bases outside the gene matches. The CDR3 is CASRSDRAFSYTGELFF. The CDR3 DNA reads TGTGCCAGCAGATCCGACAGGGCGTTTAGTTACACCGGGGAGCTGTTTTTT.

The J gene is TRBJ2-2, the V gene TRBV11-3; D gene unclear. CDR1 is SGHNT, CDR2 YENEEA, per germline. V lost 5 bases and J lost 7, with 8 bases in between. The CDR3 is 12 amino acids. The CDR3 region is CASSRTGGELFF. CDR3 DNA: TGTGCCAGCAGCCGAACCGGCGGGGAGCTGTTTTTT. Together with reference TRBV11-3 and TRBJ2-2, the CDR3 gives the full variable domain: EAGVVQSPRYKIIEKKQPVAFWCNPISGHNTLYWYLQNLGQGPELLIRYENEEAVDDSQLPKDRFSAERLKGVDSTLKIQPAELGDSAVYLCASSRTGGELFFGEGSRLTVL.

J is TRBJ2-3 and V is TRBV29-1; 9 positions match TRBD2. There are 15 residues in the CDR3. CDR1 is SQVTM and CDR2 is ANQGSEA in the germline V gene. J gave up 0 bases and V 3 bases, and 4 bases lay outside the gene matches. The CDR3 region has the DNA TGCAGCGTTGATCAGGGACTAGCTAGCACAGATACGCAGTATTTT. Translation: CSVDQGLASTDTQYF.

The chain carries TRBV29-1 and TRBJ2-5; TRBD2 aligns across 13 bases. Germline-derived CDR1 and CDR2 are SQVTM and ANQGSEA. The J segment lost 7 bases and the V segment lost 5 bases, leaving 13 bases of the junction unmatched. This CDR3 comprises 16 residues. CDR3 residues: CSVYPIGLAGDGTQYF. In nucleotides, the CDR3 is TGCAGCGTTTACCCTATTGGACTAGCGGGAGATGGGACCCAGTACTTC. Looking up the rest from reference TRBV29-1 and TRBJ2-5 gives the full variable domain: SAVISQKPSRDICQRGTSLTIQCQVDSQVTMMFWYRQQPGQSLTLIATANQGSEATYESGFVIDKFPISRPNLTFSTLTVSNMSPEDSSIYLCSVYPIGLAGDGTQYFGPGTRLLVL.

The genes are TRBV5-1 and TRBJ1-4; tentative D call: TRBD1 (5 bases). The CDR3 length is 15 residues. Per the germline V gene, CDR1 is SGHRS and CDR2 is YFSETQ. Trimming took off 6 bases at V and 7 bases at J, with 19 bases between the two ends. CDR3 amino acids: CASTISDGGSEKLFF. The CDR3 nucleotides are TGCGCCAGCACTATCTCCGACGGGGGATCTGAAAAACTGTTTTTT.

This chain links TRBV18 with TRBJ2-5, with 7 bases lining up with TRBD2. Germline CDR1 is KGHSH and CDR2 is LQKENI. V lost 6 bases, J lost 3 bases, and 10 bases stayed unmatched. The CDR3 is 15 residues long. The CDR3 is CASSRSSGPKETQYF. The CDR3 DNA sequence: TGTGCCAGCTCTCGATCTAGCGGCCCGAAAGAGACCCAGTACTTC.